Sequencing of this T cell receptor (beta chain) was carried out in a study of CD8 T cells in ankylosing spondylitis. Study-wide results and limits: Existing reports had already noted some motif variants in reactive arthritis synovial fluid and blood. A TCR beta motif of about 8 highly homologous variants seemed to mark ankylosing spondylitis blood.

Worth noting for this clonotype: Its cognate antigen is unknown.

Via MiXCR, TCRdb re-called the 5' RACE reads, giving one row per CDR3 protein. The sample includes hundreds of thousands of distinct CDR3 sequences, roughly 13% of them seen just once. V gave up 3 bases and J gave up 2 bases, with 10 bases separating them. The CDR3 has 14 amino acids. The chain recombines TRBV12-3 or TRBV12-4 with TRBJ1-1; D not resolved. Sequenced sample: blood, either unsorted or a sorted T cell fraction (not recorded which). This TCR came from a male donor with ankylosing spondylitis. For the CDR3, the DNA is TGTGCCAGCAGTTTTGCCCCCGTAAACACTGAAGCTTTCTTT. This codes for CASSFAPVNTEAFF.